A single T cell receptor (beta chain) is shown here with its context. Its specific antigen is unknown. One base away there is no much larger clone; base qualities are not given. In light of the paper, this sample's time point label describes: baseline before oral tofacitinib. Lesional scalp punch biopsies and peripheral blood were obtained from alopecia areata patients. After PBMCs were isolated by density centrifugation and stained for CD3, CD4 and CD8, a FACSAria was used to sort CD4+ and CD8+ T cells. The CDR3 runs 12 residues from the cysteine to the phenylalanine. Only the CDR3 DNA is retained, 36 bases long and in frame from the first base. Looking up the germline V gene yields CDR1 SQVTM and CDR2 ANQGSEA. Library preparation employed the immunoSEQ multiplex PCR assay. RNA was extracted from all samples and reverse transcribed into cDNA as template for TCR sequencing. First-strand cDNA was synthesized with SuperScript III using a 2:1 mix of oligo-dT and random hexamers. A synthetic immune receptor repertoire was used to measure amplification bias, and any remaining bias was corrected computationally. The paper's data handling went like this. Raw reads were preprocessed to remove errors, and CDR3 was defined by IMGT conventions from the conserved cysteine to phenylalanine. To get clonality, Shannon entropy was normalized by log2 of the number of productive unique TCRs and the result was subtracted from 1. Whether scalp clones were CD4 or CD8 was inferred by matching scalp TCRbeta sequences against CD4 and CD8 repertoires sorted from blood. Sourced from immuneACCESS, this table was stored by TCRdb with only in-frame sequences that have V and J called. A share of the clones is absent; for the studies checked, an unresolved V gene accounts for under half, and the remainder has no known explanation. The DNA gave D and trimming, while V, J and clone size come from that table. This sample gives 150,000 to 200,000 clones in total; about 63% of them show up just once. Of the sample, about 15% is held by the ten largest clones.

This sample stems from a study of CD8+ T cells in alopecia areata (dated by TCRdb to the late 2010s). Concerning the study at large: Treated patients were enrolled in an open-label pilot trial of oral tofacitinib, 5 to 10 mg twice daily, for moderate-to-severe alopecia areata. Tofacitinib was administered for 6 to 18 months, and 6 months of follow-up off drug were then conducted to assess delayed response and recurrence. The study used high-throughput TCRbeta sequencing to examine T cell clonal expansion in alopecia areata, in both the C3H/HeJ mouse model and human patients. Scalp tissue and sorted CD4+ and CD8+ peripheral blood T cells from patchy and totalis/universalis alopecia areata patients and from healthy controls were covered by human TCRbeta sequencing. Patients on tofacitinib were biopsied at baseline and after 4 and 24 weeks of treatment, and several of the patients also had a later scalp biopsy. Clonality in the scalp was compared among normal scalp (n=4), patchy alopecia areata scalp (n=8), and alopecia totalis/universalis scalp (n=8). RNA came from the PAXgene miRNA kit for fixed scalp, the miRNeasy kit for PBMCs, and the RNeasy kit for mouse skin. TCRbeta CDR3 regions were amplified by immunoSEQ multiplex PCR with 35 Vbeta forward and 13 Jbeta reverse primers. The paper as a whole reports these results and caveats: TCR sequences shared between patients were less clear than in mice, possibly partly because of HLA diversity in the patient population. Lesional scalp, especially in alopecia totalis/universalis, showed higher clonality and more expanded CD8+ clones than normal scalp, suggesting antigenic drive. Unlike mouse skin, where gammadelta T cells dominate, normal human skin contains resident alphabeta T cells that get sequenced too, which complicates analysis of the scalp TCR repertoire.

The receptor's source is a human donor with alopecia areata. The chain was built from TRBV29-1 and TRBJ1-6, with 7 junctional bases fitting TRBD1. The specimen comprised CD4+ T cells sorted from blood, sampled at week 0. CDR3 reads: CRDDRVNSPLHF. The bases read TGCAGGGACGACAGGGTCAATTCACCCCTCCACTTT.